Listed below are T cell receptor beta chains from one sample, sequenced in a study of T cells in Graves' hyperthyroidism and ophthalmopathy. TCRdb itself ran the multiplex PCR reads through MiXCR, one entry per CDR3 protein. The sample carries around 300,000 distinct CDR3 sequences, about an eighth recorded once. Material for sequencing was blood. These receptors all stem from a woman in her thirties with Graves' hyperthyroidism that later progressed to Graves' ophthalmopathy. Each CDR3 is given with its conserved first and last residue. The D gene is left open where the match is weak. Not all rows give a size; the values are once, few, many and, for expanded clones, a class.

clone_size | cdr3_length | j_call | d_call | v_call | cdr3_nt | cdr3_aa
few | 13 | TRBJ2-6 | - | TRBV27 | TGTGCCAGCAAAAGCTCTGGGGCCAACGTCCTGACTTTC | CASKSSGANVLTF
many | 14 | TRBJ2-7 | - | TRBV18 | TGTGCCAGCTCACCCCCCAGGGCCCCCTACGAGCAGTACTTC | CASSPPRAPYEQYF
many | 12 | TRBJ2-5 | - | TRBV10-3 | TGTGCCATCAGTGGCCAACAAGAGACCCAGTACTTC | CAISGQQETQYF
many | 15 | TRBJ2-3 | TRBD2 | TRBV7-9 | TGTGCCAGCAGCCCCCTAGCGGGAGCGGGAGATACGCAGTATTTT | CASSPLAGAGDTQYF
many | 11 | TRBJ1-1 | - | TRBV6-1 | TGTGCCAGCAGTTCCGGGCCGAGAGCTTTCTTT | CASSSGPRAFF
- | 15 | TRBJ1-4 | - | TRBV4-2 | TGTGCCAGCAGCCCAAATGACCGATTTGAAGAAAAACTGTTTTTT | CASSPNDRFEEKLFF
many | 16 | TRBJ2-5 | - | TRBV3-1 | TGTGCCAGCAGCCAGACTAGAACCAAATGGGGCGGGACCCAGTACTTC | CASSQTRTKWGGTQYF
many | 15 | TRBJ1-5 | TRBD1 | TRBV28 | TGTGCCAGCAGTTTCCGGGACAGGGGGTATCAGCCCCAGCATTTT | CASSFRDRGYQPQHF
many | 14 | TRBJ2-7 | - | TRBV19 | TGTGCCAGCAGTCCACTAGCCGGGGCCTACGAGCAGTACTTC | CASSPLAGAYEQYF
many | 20 | TRBJ2-3 | TRBD2 | TRBV6-1 | TGTGCCAGCAGTACCCAGACTAGCGGGAGGCAACGGGTGGGCACAGATACGCAGTATTTT | CASSTQTSGRQRVGTDTQYF
many | 14 | TRBJ1-5 | - | TRBV30 | TGTGCCTGGAGTGTTGGGGGGGCCAATCAGCCCCAGCATTTT | CAWSVGGANQPQHF
many | 15 | TRBJ1-6 | - | TRBV3-1 | TGTGCCAGCAGACAGTCCATAAGATATAATTCACCCCTCCACTTT | CASRQSIRYNSPLHF
- | 15 | TRBJ2-3 | TRBD2 | TRBV9 | TGTGCCAGCAGCGCTAGCGGGAGGGCCACAGATACGCAGTATTTT | CASSASGRATDTQYF
many | 13 | TRBJ1-1 | - | TRBV18 | TGTGCCAGCTCACAGGGTTTGAACACTGAAGCTTTCTTT | CASSQGLNTEAFF
- | 19 | TRBJ1-2 | TRBD1 | TRBV7-2 | TGTGCCAGCAGCTTCGATATAATCTACAGGGGGCAGAGTAACTATGGCTACACCTTC | CASSFDIIYRGQSNYGYTF
many | 18 | TRBJ2-1 | TRBD2 | TRBV7-8 | TGTGCCAGCACTCCCTGGCCTAGCGGGTTGAGCTCCTACAATGAGCAGTTCTTC | CASTPWPSGLSSYNEQFF
many | 16 | TRBJ2-2 | TRBD1 | TRBV20-1 | TGCAGTGCTAGCCCTAGGGCAGGGGGCTACACCGGGGAGCTGTTTTTT | CSASPRAGGYTGELFF
many | 16 | TRBJ2-1 | TRBD2 | TRBV7-2 | TGTGCCAGCAGCTTAGTCGGGACTAGCCGTTCCAATGAGCAGTTCTTC | CASSLVGTSRSNEQFF
many | 15 | TRBJ2-7 | TRBD1 | TRBV12-3/TRBV12-4 | TGTGCCAGCAGTTTATGGGGACAGGGAAGTGACGAGCAGTACTTC | CASSLWGQGSDEQYF
many | 13 | TRBJ1-4 | - | TRBV20-1 | TGCAGTGCTCTGCCGCCGGACATCGAAAAACTGTTTTTT | CSALPPDIEKLFF
many | 15 | TRBJ2-3 | - | TRBV7-6 | TGTGCCAGCAGCTCCCCCAGCGAGAGCACAGATACGCAGTATTTT | CASSSPSESTDTQYF
many | 15 | TRBJ2-7 | - | TRBV7-2 | TGTGCCAGCAGCTTATCGGGGGAGCGAGCCTACGAGCAGTACTTC | CASSLSGERAYEQYF
many | 12 | TRBJ1-2 | - | TRBV6-2/TRBV6-3 | TGTGCCAGCAATGGACTGAGCTATGGCTACACCTTC | CASNGLSYGYTF
- | 15 | TRBJ2-2 | TRBD1 | TRBV9 | TGTGCCAGCGCAGGGGGAAGGTCGGCCACCGGGGAGCTGTTTTTT | CASAGGRSATGELFF
- | 14 | TRBJ1-3 | - | TRBV9 | TGTGCCAGCAGCGTAGATCTTACCGGAAACACCATATATTTT | CASSVDLTGNTIYF
many | 15 | TRBJ2-3 | - | TRBV6-1 | TGTGCCAGCAGTGTTCCTAGCGCTAGCACAGATACGCAGTATTTT | CASSVPSASTDTQYF
- | 13 | TRBJ1-5 | - | TRBV25-1 | TGTGCCAGCATGGGCAGTGACAATCAGCCCCAGCATTTT | CASMGSDNQPQHF
many | 11 | TRBJ2-5 | - | TRBV6-1 | TGTGCCAGCAGAAGACTCGAGACCCAGTACTTC | CASRRLETQYF
many | 14 | TRBJ2-1 | TRBD2 | TRBV5-1 | TGCGCCAGCAGCAAAGCGGGAGAGGAGAATGAGCAGTTCTTC | CASSKAGEENEQFF
many | 12 | TRBJ2-3 | - | TRBV6-2/TRBV6-3 | TGTGCCAGCAGATCCTCCACAGATACGCAGTATTTT | CASRSSTDTQYF
many | 18 | TRBJ1-5 | - | TRBV6-1 | TGTGCCAGCAGAAACGGGGCAGTTTGGGACTTGGGAAATCAGCCCCAGCATTTT | CASRNGAVWDLGNQPQHF
many | 13 | TRBJ2-1 | - | TRBV3-2 | TGTGCCAGCAGCCAAGATGCCGGAGGGAAGCAGTTCTTC | CASSQDAGGKQFF
- | 15 | TRBJ1-1 | TRBD1 | TRBV7-2 | TGTGCCAGCAGCCAGCGGCGACAGGGGAACACTGAAGCTTTCTTT | CASSQRRQGNTEAFF
many | 18 | TRBJ1-3 | - | TRBV7-9 | TGTGCCAGCAACATTATTATTCCGACGGATATCTCTGGAAACACCATATATTTT | CASNIIIPTDISGNTIYF
many | 16 | TRBJ1-2 | - | TRBV30 | TGTGCCTGGTGGCCATCGAGGGCAGGGGAGAACTATGGCTACACCTTC | CAWWPSRAGENYGYTF
few | 21 | TRBJ2-3 | - | TRBV3-2 | TGTGCCAGCAGCCAATGGCCTGGACTAGCGGGACCCGGGGAGGCTACAGATACGCAGTATTTT | CASSQWPGLAGPGEATDTQYF
many | 17 | TRBJ2-7 | TRBD2 | TRBV7-8 | TGTGCCAGCAGCTTAGACCGTACGGGGGGGGATATCTACGAGCAGTACTTC | CASSLDRTGGDIYEQYF
few | 14 | TRBJ2-5 | - | TRBV27 | TGTGCCAGCAGTTCCCCGTCTCGGTTTAGCAGCCCGTACTTC | CASSSPSRFSSPYF
- | 11 | TRBJ2-7 | - | TRBV5-6 | TGTGCCAGCAGCGTTAGGGACGAGCAGTACTTC | CASSVRDEQYF
many | 12 | TRBJ2-1 | - | TRBV5-5 | TGTGCCAGCAGCTTGGGAAGCAATGAGCAGTTCTTC | CASSLGSNEQFF
- | 16 | TRBJ1-3 | TRBD1 | TRBV3-1 | TGTGCCAGCAGCCTAAGAGCGGGACAGGGGAGAAACACCATATATTTT | CASSLRAGQGRNTIYF
- | 17 | TRBJ1-2 | TRBD1 | TRBV4-3 | TGCGCCAGCAGCCAGCTATGGACAGGGTTAGCTAACTATGGCTACACCTTC | CASSQLWTGLANYGYTF
many | 15 | TRBJ2-5 | - | TRBV5-5 | TGTGCCAGCAGCTTGGGGGGACGGACTGAAGAGACCCAGTACTTC | CASSLGGRTEETQYF
- | 15 | TRBJ2-3 | - | TRBV4-3 | TGCGCCAGCAGCGTGAAGTGGGGGGGCATGGATACGCAGTATTTT | CASSVKWGGMDTQYF
many | 13 | TRBJ2-7 | - | TRBV12-3/TRBV12-4 | TGTGCCAGCAGTTTCCCCCTCAAGGACGAGCAGTACTTC | CASSFPLKDEQYF
many | 14 | TRBJ2-4 | - | TRBV7-9 | TGTGCCAGCAGCTTATCTATAGCCAAAAACATTCAGTACTTC | CASSLSIAKNIQYF
few | 11 | TRBJ2-3 | - | TRBV29-1 | TGCAGCGCGACGACGGGGGATACGCAGTATTTT | CSATTGDTQYF
many | 16 | TRBJ2-5 | TRBD2 | TRBV3-1 | TGTGCCAGCAGCCAGGGAGTAGCGGGAGTGGTCGAGACCCAGTACTTC | CASSQGVAGVVETQYF
many | 15 | TRBJ2-1 | TRBD2 | TRBV2 | TGTGCCACCCGACTAGCGGGAGGGTCTGGTAATGAGCAGTTCTTC | CATRLAGGSGNEQFF
few | 17 | TRBJ2-1 | - | TRBV6-5 | TGTGCCAGCAGTTACGCCAGGTCGGCGAAAAGGAAGAATGAGCAGTTCTTC | CASSYARSAKRKNEQFF
many | 15 | TRBJ2-3 | - | TRBV27 | TGTGCCAGCAGTCCCGGACTACCGAGGTTTAATACGCAGTATTTT | CASSPGLPRFNTQYF
many | 13 | TRBJ1-2 | - | TRBV4-3 | TGCGCCAGCAGCCAAGATCGTGGGTATGGCTACACCTTC | CASSQDRGYGYTF
many | 18 | TRBJ2-2 | TRBD2 | TRBV6-2/TRBV6-3 | TGTGCCAGCAGTTCCCGGACTAGTTGGCTTTCGGACACCGGGGAGCTGTTTTTT | CASSSRTSWLSDTGELFF
many | 15 | TRBJ2-1 | TRBD2 | TRBV28 | TGTGCCAGCAGTTTCGGGACTAGCGGGAGGTATGAGCAGTTCTTC | CASSFGTSGRYEQFF
many | 14 | TRBJ2-2 | - | TRBV20-1 | TGCAGTGCTTTCCCAACTGGTGCGTCCGGGGAGCTGTTTTTT | CSAFPTGASGELFF
- | 15 | TRBJ2-1 | TRBD2 | TRBV4-2 | TGTGCCAGCAGAAATCTAGCGGGAGGGGACAATGAGCAGTTCTTC | CASRNLAGGDNEQFF
many | 15 | TRBJ1-1 | TRBD1 | TRBV18 | TGTGCCAGCTCACCACCGGGACAGACGAACACTGAAGCTTTCTTT | CASSPPGQTNTEAFF
many | 15 | TRBJ2-1 | TRBD2 | TRBV7-2 | TGTGCCAGCAGCAAGACTAGCGACAAATCGGGTGAGCAGTTCTTC | CASSKTSDKSGEQFF